This entry features one TCR beta chain sequence. This specimen belongs to a study of technical replicates of blood from a few donors. The CDR3 contains 12 residues. Germline values: CDR1 MNHNY, CDR2 SVGAGI (reference sequence). V dropped 3 bases and J dropped 3 bases, with 4 bases sitting between them. TCRdb's copy holds only in-frame clones and misses some; the assay was immunoSEQ multiplex PCR. The sample includes tens of thousands of clones, around 90% of them seen just once. The receptor was derived from a human donor in good health. The V and J genes are TRBV6-6 and TRBJ2-3; D gene ambiguous. The sample consisted of T cells isolated from PBMCs. CDR3 nucleotide sequence: TGTGCCAGCAGTTATCGGACAGATACGCAGTATTTT. It encodes CASSYRTDTQYF.